The 21 T cell receptor beta chains below all came from one sample that was sequenced in a study of shared clonotypes between healthy human individuals (dated by TCRdb to between 2020 and 2021). Library generation was performed with the immunoSEQ multiplex PCR assay. TCRdb took this table from immuneACCESS and kept in-frame rearrangements with V and J called. Such tables lack part of the clones; where checked against another copy, unresolved V genes explain under half of the gap, and the rest is unexplained. Across this sample there are more than 2,000,000 clones, with approximately 90% seen only once. The ten largest clones capture around 0.15% of the sample. The material sequenced was naive CD4+ T cells sorted from blood. Sample cell subset or site, as interpreted from the label and publication: CD45RA+ positively selected. The source is a man aged 18 to 30 in good health.

V and J are TRBV29-1 and TRBJ2-5; D remains unclear. In germline, CDR1 is SQVTM, CDR2 ANQGSEA. The CDR3 runs to 11 residues. As DNA, the CDR3 is TGCGGAAGCAAATGGCAAGAGACCCAGTACTTC. Translating gives CGSKWQETQYF.

A note on this clone: Other nucleotide sequences in the sample specify the same CDR3. The genes are TRBV6-5 and TRBJ1-2; tentative D call: TRBD1 (6 bases). The germline gives CDR1 MNHEY, CDR2 SVGAGI. This CDR3 has 13 amino acids. Trimming took off 6 bases at V and 3 bases at J, with 11 bases between the two ends. The CDR3: CASRKGGDYGYTF. The CDR3 region has the DNA TGTGCCAGCAGGAAGGGGGGCGACTATGGCTACACCTTC.

The rearrangement joins TRBV7-9 to TRBJ2-2, with D perhaps TRBD2 (5 bases). Germline CDR1 SEHNR, CDR2 FQNEAQ (reference sequence). The CDR3 totals 13 residues. The V gene lost 10 bases and the J gene lost 6 bases, with 15 bases spanning the gap. The CDR3: CATVRVGAGELFF. The CDR3 coding sequence is TGTGCCACCGTTAGGGTCGGGGCCGGGGAGCTGTTTTTT.

V and J are TRBV25-1 and TRBJ2-1, with TRBD1 matching 11 bases. The CDR3 totals 17 residues. Trimming at V came to 4 bases and at J to 5 bases, leaving 10 bases not matched to a gene. Germline V gene sequence: CDR1 MGHDK, CDR2 SYGVNS. The CDR3 loop reads CASSGVFGTGGDNEQFF. CDR3 nucleotides: TGTGCCAGCAGTGGGGTATTTGGGACAGGGGGGGACAATGAGCAGTTCTTC.

The chain couples TRBV19 to TRBJ2-7; perhaps TRBD1 as D (5 bases). Germline CDR1 and CDR2: LNHDA and SQIVND (reference sequence). The CDR3 is made up of 14 amino acids. The V and J ends lost 1 base and 2 bases respectively, with 9 bases between them. For the CDR3, the DNA is TGTGCCAGTAGTATAGGGGGCCAACCCTACGAGCAGTACTTC. Protein: CASSIGGQPYEQYF.

V gene TRBV10-3 combines with J gene TRBJ1-3; no reliable D call. This CDR3 spans 12 amino acids. The V end was cut by 4 bases, the J end by 9 bases, with 10 bases between. Germline CDR1 and CDR2: ENHRY and SYGVKD. CDR3 amino acids: CAISADRGTIYF. The CDR3 DNA reads TGTGCCATCAGTGCCGATCGGGGCACCATATATTTT.

The V gene is TRBV5-4, the J gene TRBJ2-7; possibly TRBD1 for D (6 bases). CDR1 SGHNT and CDR2 YYREEE come from the germline V gene (reference sequence). The V and J ends lost 1 base and 5 bases respectively, with 13 bases between them. CDR3 length: 14 amino acids. CDR3: CASSLQGQGDEQYF. The CDR3, as DNA: TGTGCCAGCAGCTTGCAGGGGCAAGGGGACGAGCAGTACTTC. Filled out from reference TRBV5-4 and TRBJ2-7, the complete variable domain reads ETGVTQSPTHLIKTRGQQVTLRCSSQSGHNTVSWYQQALGQGPQFIFQYYREEENGRGNFPPRFSGLQFPNYSSELNVNALELDDSALYLCASSLQGQGDEQYFGPGTRLTVT.

The chain uses TRBV29-1 and TRBJ2-3; D unclear. CDR1 and CDR2 from the germline V gene are SQVTM and ANQGSEA. V was pared by 2 bases and J by 4 bases, with 7 bases between. CDR3 size: 12 residues. The CDR3 protein is CSVESRPDTQYF. In nucleotides, the CDR3 is TGCAGCGTTGAATCCCGTCCAGATACGCAGTATTTT.

This clone was recorded once. The V gene is TRBV6-6, the J gene TRBJ2-3, with 9 bases matching TRBD2. Germline lookup yields CDR1 MNHNY and CDR2 SVGAGI (reference sequence). CDR3 length equals 14 residues. The V and J ends lost 11 bases and 0 bases, in that order; junction bases with no gene match: 6. The CDR3, as DNA: TGTGCCGTCGAAACTAGCGGGAGCACAGATACGCAGTATTTT. It is translated as CAVETSGSTDTQYF.

The chain carries TRBV28 and TRBJ2-3; D uncertain. Germline lookup yields CDR1 MDHEN and CDR2 SYDVKM. The length of the CDR3 is 13 residues. V was cut by 1 base and J by 5 bases, with 7 bases left in between. CDR3 protein: CASSLYGLDTQYF. The DNA of the CDR3 is TGTGCCAGCAGTTTATACGGGTTAGATACGCAGTATTTT.

CDR3 bases: TGTGCCAGCAGTGCCTCGACAGGCACCGGGGAGCTGTTTTTT. Translated, it gives CASSASTGTGELFF. The chain has TRBV6-4 and TRBJ2-2; perhaps TRBD1 as D (6 bases). Germline values: CDR1 MRHNA, CDR2 SNTAGT. The CDR3 is 14 amino acids. V was shortened by 4 bases and J by 4 bases, with 10 bases between the two germline ends.

V usage is TRBV30 and J usage is TRBJ1-2; D may be TRBD1 (5 bases). V lost 4 bases to trimming and J lost 4 bases, with 10 bases between them. The CDR3 extends over 12 amino acids. Germline assignment: CDR1 GTSNPN and CDR2 SVGIG (reference sequence). The CDR3 region is CAWTPGTYGYTF. CDR3 in DNA: TGTGCCTGGACCCCCGGGACCTATGGCTACACCTTC.

The CDR3 DNA is TGTGCCAGCAGCTTAGATCGGTGGGGGACCTATGGCTACACCTTC. Encoded protein: CASSLDRWGTYGYTF. The chain employs TRBV11-2 and TRBJ1-2, with D possibly TRBD1 on 5 matching bases. V lost 0 bases, J lost 4 bases, and 12 bases lay in between. The CDR3 covers 15 residues. Germline V gene data show CDR1 as SGHAT and CDR2 as FQNNGV.

V gene TRBV5-5 combines with J gene TRBJ2-6; a weak D match, TRBD1 (6 bases). V lost 3 bases, J lost 0 bases, and 13 bases lay in between. Germline V gene data show CDR1 as SGHKS and CDR2 as YYEKEE (reference sequence). The CDR3 contains 17 residues. For the CDR3, the DNA is TGTGCCAGCAGCTCAGGGGCCACAGGCTCTGGGGCCAACGTCCTGACTTTC. Translating gives CASSSGATGSGANVLTF.

The gene calls are TRBV2 and TRBJ1-4; D is possibly TRBD1 (5 bases). Germline-derived CDR1 and CDR2 are SNHLY and FYNNEI. V was pared by 8 bases and J by 8 bases, with 15 bases between. The CDR3 contains 13 residues. The CDR3 DNA is TGTGCCAGCCGAGGACAACCGTCCGAAAAACTGTTTTTT. Amino acids: CASRGQPSEKLFF.

CDR3 sequence (DNA): TGCGCCAGCAGCTCCAGTCCGGGCCCAGGAGAGACCCAGTACTTC. This codes for CASSSSPGPGETQYF. The J gene is TRBJ2-5, the V gene TRBV5-1; no firm D call. Germline-derived CDR1 and CDR2 are SGHRS and YFSETQ. The V end was cut by 3 bases, the J end by 4 bases, with 16 bases between. This CDR3 is built from 15 residues.

The V call is TRBV11-2, the J call TRBJ2-4; D is perhaps TRBD2 (5 bases). Trimming stripped 3 bases from V and 9 bases from J, with 21 bases between. The CDR3 consists of 16 residues. CDR1 and CDR2 from the germline V gene are SGHAT and FQNNGV. The CDR3 DNA reads TGTGCCAGCAGCTTCTCCGGGGTTTACGATGATGGCATTCAGTACTTC. Translating gives CASSFSGVYDDGIQYF.

The CDR3 nucleotides read TGTGCCAGCAGTCCCGGGACGGACGGCTCCTACAATGAGCAGTTCTTC. Amino acids: CASSPGTDGSYNEQFF. The rearrangement links TRBV27 to TRBJ2-1, with D tentatively TRBD1 or TRBD2 (5 bases each). CDR1 is MNHEY and CDR2 is SMNVEV in the germline V gene (reference sequence). Trimming removed 5 bases at V and 0 bases at J, with 14 bases between. This CDR3 has 16 amino acids.

The rearrangement uses TRBV6-5 and TRBJ1-3; 7 nucleotides match TRBD1. From germline, CDR1 is MNHEY and CDR2 SVGAGI. V lost 4 bases to trimming and J lost 4 bases; unmatched junction nucleotides: 1. The CDR3 is 13 amino acids. CDR3 sequence reads: CASSSGGGNTIYF. CDR3 DNA sequence: TGTGCCAGCAGTTCAGGGGGAGGAAACACCATATATTTT.

V and J are TRBV21-1 and TRBJ1-5; TRBD1 is taken as the D call from the table, unchecked against the DNA. TRBV21-1 is noted as a pseudogene. The CDR3 covers 15 residues. The CDR3 nucleotides are TGTGCCAGCCCCTATAGGACAGGGGGCAATCAGCCCCAGCATTTT. As protein: CASPYRTGGNQPQHF.

This chain uses TRBV21-1 with TRBJ1-2; the table's D gene call, TRBD1, was not cross checked with the DNA. TRBV21-1 is a pseudogene. The CDR3 has 16 residues. Written as DNA, the CDR3 is TGTGCCAGCAGCAAAAGAGGGGTACAGGGCGGCTATGGCTACACCTTC. It yields the protein CASSKRGVQGGYGYTF.